The 26 T cell receptor beta chains reported below all come from one sample, sequenced in a study of blood T cell repertoires in COVID-19. Using immunoSEQ multiplex PCR, the repertoire was profiled, and TCRdb retains in-frame clones only, with some absent. This table has 70,000 to 95,000 clones, more than 85% appearing once. The sequencing input was peripheral blood. The source is a man in his forties or fifties with COVID-19, enrolled during active disease.

The rearrangement uses TRBV12-3 or TRBV12-4 and TRBJ1-2; D not resolved. With 5 bases removed from V and 7 bases from J, the gap between germline ends came to 11 bases. The CDR3 has 12 residues. The CDR3 nucleotides read TGTGCCAGCAGTCCGCGGGTAGGTGGCTACACCTTC. Translating gives CASSPRVGGYTF.

The CDR3 here is CASSLTGKMNTEAFF. CDR3 nucleotide sequence: TGCGCCAGCAGCTTGACAGGGAAAATGAACACTGAAGCTTTCTTT. The chain employs TRBV5-1 and TRBJ1-1; D perhaps matches TRBD1 (6 bases). Germline V gene sequence: CDR1 SGHRS, CDR2 YFSETQ. V gave up 1 base and J gave up 0 bases, with 10 bases separating them. This CDR3 spans 15 amino acids. Variable domain in full (rest from reference TRBV5-1 and TRBJ1-1): KAGVTQTPRYLIKTRGQQVTLSCSPISGHRSVSWYQQTPGQGLQFLFEYFSETQRNKGNFPGRFSGRQFSNSRSEMNVSTLELGDSALYLCASSLTGKMNTEAFFGQGTRLTVV.

This rearrangement joins TRBV7-9 to TRBJ1-4; 12 bases match TRBD1. Germline CDR1 and CDR2: SEHNR and FQNEAQ (reference sequence). This CDR3 is 17 amino acids long. Trimming cost V 6 bases and J 5 bases; bases outside gene matches: 10. CDR3 sequence: CASSRVGQGAKNEKLFF. The CDR3 DNA reads as TGTGCCAGCAGTCGAGTGGGACAGGGGGCGAAGAATGAAAAACTGTTTTTT.

V and J are TRBV7-3 and TRBJ2-7, with a tentative D call TRBD2 (6 bases). The V end was cut by 2 bases, the J end by 2 bases, with 13 bases between. Germline CDR1 is SGHTA and CDR2 is FQGTGA. The length of the CDR3 is 15 residues. CDR3 in amino acids: CASSLDPGRTYEQYF. The CDR3 DNA is TGTGCCAGCAGCTTAGACCCAGGGAGGACCTACGAGCAGTACTTC.

The chain uses TRBV19 and TRBJ1-1; 11 bases agree with TRBD1. J gave up 1 base and V 8 bases, and 3 bases lay outside the gene matches. CDR3 length equals 14 residues. From germline, CDR1 is LNHDA and CDR2 SQIVND (reference sequence). CDR3 protein: CASRGTGGNTEAFF. The CDR3 nucleotides are TGTGCCAGTCGCGGGACAGGGGGGAACACTGAAGCTTTCTTT.

V usage is TRBV5-6 and J usage is TRBJ1-1, with 9 bases fitting TRBD1. CDR3 length: 14 amino acids. Trimming removed 4 bases from V and 5 bases from J; junction bases left unmatched: 6. The V gene's germline CDR1 is SGHDT and CDR2 YYEEEE. The CDR3 reads CASSLRQGETEAFF. CDR3 in DNA: TGTGCCAGCAGCCTGCGACAGGGGGAAACTGAAGCTTTCTTT. The full variable domain, in which reference TRBV5-6 and TRBJ1-1 provide the parts outside the CDR3, is DAGVTQSPTHLIKTRGQQVTLRCSPKSGHDTVSWYQQALGQGPQFIFQYYEEEERQRGNFPDRFSGHQFPNYSSELNVNALLLGDSALYLCASSLRQGETEAFFGQGTRLTVV.

The rearrangement joins TRBV3-1 (or the pseudogene TRBV3-2) to TRBJ1-5; D gene ambiguous. The CDR3 totals 13 residues. Germline CDR1 reads LGHDT; CDR2 reads YNNKEL (reference sequence). The V end was cut by 3 bases, the J end by 8 bases, with 11 bases between. The CDR3 DNA sequence: TGTGCCAGCAGCCAGAACGGGGAAGAGCCCCAGCATTTT. Amino acid sequence: CASSQNGEEPQHF.

The genes are TRBV7-9 and TRBJ2-7; no clear D. V was cut by 5 bases and J by 0 bases, with 11 bases left in between. The CDR3 spans 14 residues. Germline V gives CDR1 SEHNR, CDR2 FQNEAQ (reference sequence). CDR3 region: CASSPTDRSYEQYF. The CDR3 bases are TGTGCCAGCAGCCCGACTGACCGCTCCTACGAGCAGTACTTC. Looking up the rest from reference TRBV7-9 and TRBJ2-7 gives the full variable domain: DTGVSQNPRHKITKRGQNVTFRCDPISEHNRLYWYRQTLGQGPEFLTYFQNEAQLEKSRLLSDRFSAERPKGSFSTLEIQRTEQGDSAMYLCASSPTDRSYEQYFGPGTRLTVT.

The chain combines TRBV7-2 with TRBJ2-5; D is ambiguous. This CDR3 has 13 amino acids. V lost 6 bases to trimming and J lost 5 bases, with 13 bases between them. From germline, CDR1 is SGHTA and CDR2 FQGNSA. The CDR3 is CASRREAAETQYF. CDR3 nucleotide sequence: TGTGCCAGCAGAAGAGAGGCGGCGGAGACCCAGTACTTC.

The chain employs TRBV5-1 and TRBJ1-1, with D maybe TRBD1 (6 bases). The CDR3 sequence is 12 residues long. Germline CDR1 SGHRS, CDR2 YFSETQ. Trimming stripped 4 bases from V and 11 bases from J, with 15 bases between. CDR3 sequence reads: CASSLDRLDAFF. The CDR3 bases are TGCGCCAGCAGCCTAGACAGGTTGGACGCTTTCTTT. The complete variable domain, with remaining parts taken from reference TRBV5-1 and TRBJ1-1, reads KAGVTQTPRYLIKTRGQQVTLSCSPISGHRSVSWYQQTPGQGLQFLFEYFSETQRNKGNFPGRFSGRQFSNSRSEMNVSTLELGDSALYLCASSLDRLDAFFGQGTRLTVV.

The rearrangement joins TRBV11-2 to TRBJ2-1; TRBD2 aligns across 7 bases. Trimming at V came to 1 base and at J to 3 bases, leaving 6 bases not matched to a gene. Germline V gives CDR1 SGHAT, CDR2 FQNNGV. The length of the CDR3 is 16 residues. CDR3 sequence: CASSLVAGVVYNEQFF. In DNA, the CDR3 is TGTGCCAGCAGCTTAGTCGCGGGAGTAGTCTACAATGAGCAGTTCTTC.

The chain is built from TRBV19 and TRBJ2-1; 10 bases are shared with TRBD1. The J segment lost 3 bases and the V segment lost 4 bases, leaving 9 bases of the junction unmatched. The CDR3 covers 17 residues. The germline V gene encodes CDR1 LNHDA and CDR2 SQIVND (reference sequence). The DNA of the CDR3 is TGTGCCAGTAGTAAGAGCCCCCGGACAGGGGGCTACAATGAGCAGTTCTTC. It is translated as CASSKSPRTGGYNEQFF.

V usage is TRBV18 and J usage is TRBJ2-1, with 9 bases fitting TRBD1. Trimming at V came to 3 bases and at J to 4 bases, leaving 10 bases not matched to a gene. The CDR3 runs 17 residues. The germline V gene has CDR1 KGHSH and CDR2 LQKENI. Here the CDR3 reads CASSPRTGDGRYNEQFF. The CDR3 nucleotides are TGTGCCAGCTCACCTCGGACAGGGGATGGGAGATACAATGAGCAGTTCTTC.

In this sample, this clone turned up once. V and J are TRBV7-9 and TRBJ2-5; possibly TRBD1 for D (5 bases). V was trimmed by 0 bases and J by 3 bases, leaving 5 bases between them. Germline V gene data show CDR1 as SEHNR and CDR2 as FQNEAQ (reference sequence). This CDR3 has 13 amino acids. CDR3 nucleotides: TGTGCCAGCAGCTTAGCCAGGGAAGAGACCCAGTACTTC. The encoded protein is CASSLAREETQYF.

The chain employs TRBV21-1 and TRBJ2-7; the DNA was not compared with TRBD1, the D call given in the table. TRBV21-1 is a known pseudogene. The CDR3 contains 17 residues. CDR3: CASSGTGGSFCIREQYV. The CDR3 DNA reads TGTGCCAGCTCCGGGACAGGGGGCTCCTTTTGTATACGCGAGCAGTACGTC.

The chain carries TRBV5-1 and TRBJ2-2; 7 nucleotides line up with TRBD2. Unmatched junction bases numbered 16, after V lost 4 bases and J lost 10 bases. Germline V CDR1 and CDR2: SGHRS, YFSETQ. CDR3 length: 16 amino acids. The CDR3 reads CASSRPGLAATEELFF. DNA for the CDR3: TGCGCCAGCAGCCGCCCGGGGCTAGCGGCCACAGAGGAGCTGTTTTTT.

The rearrangement joins TRBV30 to TRBJ1-1; perhaps TRBD1 as D (6 bases). This CDR3 contains 13 residues. Germline CDR1 GTSNPN, CDR2 SVGIG (reference sequence). Trimming took off 3 bases at V and 2 bases at J, with 10 bases between the two ends. In DNA, the CDR3 is TGTGCCTGGAGGACAGGACCTAACACTGAAGCTTTCTTT. Translated, it gives CAWRTGPNTEAFF. The full variable domain, with the rest looked up from reference TRBV30 and TRBJ1-1, is SQTIHQWPATLVQPVGSPLSLECTVEGTSNPNLYWYRQAAGRGLQLLFYSVGIGQISSEVPQNLSASRPQDRQFILSSKKLLLSDSGFYLCAWRTGPNTEAFFGQGTRLTVV.

The CDR3: CASRDGLAGDTQYF. As DNA, the CDR3 is TGTGCCAGCAGGGACGGACTAGCGGGAGATACGCAGTATTTT. The chain joins TRBV2 to TRBJ2-3; TRBD2 aligns across 11 bases. The CDR3 sequence is 14 residues long. The V gene end was trimmed by 6 bases and the J gene end by 5 bases; junction bases not matched to a gene: 4. The V gene's germline CDR1 is SNHLY and CDR2 FYNNEI.

The gene calls are TRBV29-1 and TRBJ2-5; no reliable D call. Looked up from germline, CDR1 is SQVTM and CDR2 is ANQGSEA. The CDR3 contains 11 residues. V was pared by 3 bases and J by 6 bases, with 8 bases between. In nucleotides, the CDR3 is TGCAGCGTTGATGTTGGCAAGACCCAGTACTTC. Translated: CSVDVGKTQYF.

This clone was seen just once. V gene TRBV23-1 combines with J gene TRBJ1-5; 7 bases match TRBD1. TRBV23-1 is placed among ORFs of uncertain function. The CDR3 consists of 20 residues. V shed 1 base, J shed 0 bases, and the junction held 15 bases outside the gene matches. The CDR3 sequence: CASSQWSPRDRPYSNQPQHF. The CDR3 DNA reads as TGCGCCAGCAGTCAATGGAGTCCCCGGGACAGACCTTATAGCAATCAGCCCCAGCATTTT.

V is TRBV7-9 and J is TRBJ2-5, with TRBD2 matching over 11 bases. The CDR3 totals 15 residues. The V gene's germline CDR1 is SEHNR and CDR2 FQNEAQ (reference sequence). V gave up 5 bases and J gave up 3 bases; unmatched junction bases: 5. This CDR3 reads CASSISGRAKETQYF. As DNA, the CDR3 is TGTGCCAGCAGCATTAGCGGGAGGGCGAAAGAGACCCAGTACTTC.

The CDR3 loop is CASSLSGGGTDTQYF. The CDR3 nucleotides are TGTGCCAGTAGTCTTAGTGGTGGTGGCACAGATACGCAGTATTTT. This rearrangement joins TRBV19 to TRBJ2-3; D unclear. The germline gives CDR1 LNHDA, CDR2 SQIVND (reference sequence). V gave up 5 bases and J gave up 1 base, with 13 bases separating them. The CDR3 is 15 amino acids.

In its sample, this clone was seen a few times. V gene TRBV6-1 combines with J gene TRBJ1-6; D call uncertain. The CDR3 covers 15 residues. CDR1 MNHNS and CDR2 SASEGT come from the germline V gene. V was clipped by 0 bases and J by 10 bases, with 13 bases between them. The chain's CDR3 is CASSEAHGLRSPLHF. The CDR3 DNA reads as TGTGCCAGCAGTGAAGCGCACGGACTACGGTCACCCCTCCACTTT.

The J gene is TRBJ2-5, the V gene TRBV7-9; weak D call: TRBD2 (6 bases). This CDR3 has 13 residues. Germline CDR1 reads SEHNR; CDR2 reads FQNEAQ (reference sequence). The V end lost 6 bases, the J end lost 5 bases, and 13 bases lay between the germline ends. CDR3 DNA: TGTGCCAGCAGAGGGGCGGGGCGGGAGACCCAGTACTTC. Translated: CASRGAGRETQYF.

V is TRBV12-3 or TRBV12-4 and J is TRBJ2-3, with TRBD2 as a possible D gene (5 bases). V was clipped by 3 bases and J by 11 bases, with 9 bases between them. The CDR3 is 11 amino acids. The DNA for the CDR3 is TGTGCCAGCAGTTTCAAGAGGGAGCAGTATTTT. This encodes CASSFKREQYF.

This clone occurred once. V usage is TRBV9 and J usage is TRBJ2-7; D may be TRBD2 (6 bases). Germline values: CDR1 SGDLS, CDR2 YYNGEE. There are 14 residues in the CDR3. The V end was cut by 0 bases, the J end by 2 bases, with 9 bases between. DNA of the CDR3: TGTGCCAGCAGCGTAGGAGGAGGGCCCTACGAGCAGTACTTC. This encodes CASSVGGGPYEQYF.